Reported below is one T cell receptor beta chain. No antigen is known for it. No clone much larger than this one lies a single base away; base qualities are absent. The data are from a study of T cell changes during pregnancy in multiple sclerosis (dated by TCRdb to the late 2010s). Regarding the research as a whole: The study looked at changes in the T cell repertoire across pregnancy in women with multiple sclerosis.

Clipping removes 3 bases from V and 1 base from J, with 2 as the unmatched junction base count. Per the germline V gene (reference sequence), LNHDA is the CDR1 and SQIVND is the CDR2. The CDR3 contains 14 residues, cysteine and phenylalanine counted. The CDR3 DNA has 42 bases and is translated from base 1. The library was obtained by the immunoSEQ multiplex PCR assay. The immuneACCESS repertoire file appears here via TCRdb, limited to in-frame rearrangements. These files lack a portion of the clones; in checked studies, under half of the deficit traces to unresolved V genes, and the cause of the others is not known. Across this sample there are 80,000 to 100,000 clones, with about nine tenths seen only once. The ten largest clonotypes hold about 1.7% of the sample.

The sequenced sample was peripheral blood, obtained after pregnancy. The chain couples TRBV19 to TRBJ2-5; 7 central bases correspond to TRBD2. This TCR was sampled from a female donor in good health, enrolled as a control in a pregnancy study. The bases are TGTGCCAGTAGTATGTGGGGGGGCCAAGAGACCCAGTACTTC. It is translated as CASSMWGGQETQYF.